This T cell receptor beta chain is drawn from a study of cytomegalovirus exposure and HLA in healthy donors. Healthy individuals who donated bone marrow served as the donors. In the PCR, 60 Vbeta and 13 Jbeta primers were used. The assay was immunoSEQ multiplex PCR, and TCRdb's table has in-frame clones only and misses some. This table holds around 190,000 clones, around 80% found once. Trimming cost V 5 bases and J 0 bases; bases outside gene matches: 7. Germline V lookup: CDR1 LNHDA, CDR2 SQIVND (reference sequence). The CDR3 extends over 16 amino acids. This clone was counted a few times. The antigen is not known. General observations from the study: There were reportedly fewer N-insertions in an Asian-associated ancestry cluster than the roughly 700-donor mean, in a later analysis. Per a prior analysis, the majority of TCR beta V segments were productive roughly 87% or roughly 30% of the time.

Sequencing was done on a sample of PBMCs. The rearrangement uses TRBV19 and TRBJ1-5; 7 bases map to TRBD1. This sequence originates from a man younger than 35 in good health and CMV-seronegative. The DNA of the CDR3 is TGTGCCAGTAGTGAGACAGGGACCTATAGCAATCAGCCCCAGCATTTT. Translated: CASSETGTYSNQPQHF.